This T cell receptor (beta chain) came from a study of cytomegalovirus exposure and HLA in healthy donors. Study-wide context: About 200 million T cells yielded under 130 million unique TCR beta sequences in earlier analysis.

Amplification used 60 Vbeta primers and 13 Jbeta primers. The protocol was immunoSEQ multiplex PCR, while the TCRdb copy is restricted to in-frame clones and leaves out a portion. The table records 110,000 or so clones, 76% of them present only once. The germline V gene has CDR1 SGHRS and CDR2 YFSETQ. V lost 4 bases and J lost 5, with 14 bases in between. This CDR3 is built from 14 residues. This TCR was sampled from a man aged 50 to 59 in good health and CMV-seropositive. The specimen sequenced was PBMCs. This chain uses TRBV5-1 with TRBJ2-3; D is perhaps TRBD2 (6 bases). This chain's CDR3 is CASSSTSSGDTQYF. CDR3 in DNA: TGCGCCAGCAGCAGCACTAGCAGCGGAGATACGCAGTATTTT.